This T cell receptor beta chain was retrieved from a study of Ad26.COV2.S vaccination and SARS-CoV-2 variants. Turning to the study itself: Ad26.COV2.S arm of COV1001 included the donor. Once, or twice with 56 days between doses, Ad26.COV2.S was given intramuscularly.

Specified treatment: around 19 received Ad26.COV2.S at low or high dose, single or two shots; five or six received placebo; per-sample allocation not given. Samples analyzed were those drawn on day 63 after the first vaccine or placebo injection. Recruitment in Boston yielded a donor of adult age, 18-55 years. Vaccination employed an Ad26 vector expressing the Wuhan-strain SARS-CoV-2 spike. Clones were read by immunoSEQ multiplex PCR, and TCRdb kept only the in-frame ones, dropping some. The sample includes 300,000 to 350,000 clones, around 84% of them seen just once. The sequences come from peripheral blood, collected in a trial of Ad26.COV2.S vaccine versus placebo. The origin of this receptor is a person between 18 and 59 years old who received the Ad26.COV2.S COVID-19 vaccine or a placebo.

DNA of the CDR3: TGTGCCAGCAGCTTGGGTCAGGGGGTTTACACTGAAGCTTTCTTT. It yields the protein CASSLGQGVYTEAFF. The V call is TRBV11-2, the J call TRBJ1-1; TRBD1 aligns across 7 bases. The J segment lost 3 bases and the V segment lost 3 bases, leaving 7 bases of the junction unmatched. The CDR3 length is 15 residues. The germline CDR1 and CDR2 sequences are SGHAT and FQNNGV.